This TCR beta chain was sequenced for a study of PD-1 blockade in classical Hodgkin lymphoma. The assay was immunoSEQ multiplex PCR, and TCRdb's table has in-frame clones only and misses some. The table has some 150,000 clones, around four fifths seen once. Trimming took off 6 bases at V and 7 bases at J, with 12 bases between the two ends. CDR1 SGHVS and CDR2 FQNEAQ come from the germline V gene. CDR3 length: 12 residues. After autologous stem cell transplantation all patients relapsed, and prior brentuximab vedotin exposure differed between cohorts. The sample here was peripheral blood mononuclear cells (PBMCs), taken before the second cycle of nivolumab. The receptor comes from a human donor with classical Hodgkin lymphoma. The rearrangement uses TRBV7-8 and TRBJ1-1; a weak D match, TRBD1 (5 bases). CDR3 in amino acids: CASSRDSLEAFF. DNA for the CDR3: TGTGCCAGCAGTCGGGACTCTCTTGAAGCTTTCTTT.